This T cell receptor (beta chain) was sequenced during a study of control samples from healthy donors and cancer patients. This clone is termed medium-sized (0.01 to 0.1%). Sequencing used immunoSEQ multiplex PCR; TCRdb keeps in-frame clones, though not all of them. The table includes 100,000 to 150,000 clones, around 87% detected once. There are 14 residues in the CDR3. V dropped 7 bases and J dropped 5; count of bases not matched to a gene: 6. Germline V lookup: CDR1 MNHEY, CDR2 SVGAGI. The receptor was derived from a man aged 60-69 years in good health. The sequencing input was blood. V and J are TRBV6-5 and TRBJ1-4, with 8 bases lining up with TRBD1. CDR3 DNA sequence: TGTGCCAGCACCAGGACAGGGACAAATGAAAAACTGTTTTTT. It specifies CASTRTGTNEKLFF.